The source of this TCR beta chain is a study of T cell responses to AZD1222 COVID-19 vaccine. V dropped 4 bases and J dropped 6 bases, with 16 bases sitting between them. Germline loops: CDR1 LNHDA, CDR2 SQIVND (reference sequence). The CDR3 loop spans 15 amino acids. Assay: immunoSEQ multiplex PCR; the TCRdb copy retains only in-frame clones and omits some. The sample consists of about 110,000 clones, approximately 90% of them appearing once. The clonotype originates from an adult in good health. This sample comprised peripheral blood, obtained on day 0 of AZD1222 vaccination. The chain has TRBV19 and TRBJ2-1; D is unresolved. DNA of the CDR3: TGTGCCAGTAGTAGCCCACGCCCCCCGGGCAATGAGCAGTTCTTC. Translated: CASSSPRPPGNEQFF.